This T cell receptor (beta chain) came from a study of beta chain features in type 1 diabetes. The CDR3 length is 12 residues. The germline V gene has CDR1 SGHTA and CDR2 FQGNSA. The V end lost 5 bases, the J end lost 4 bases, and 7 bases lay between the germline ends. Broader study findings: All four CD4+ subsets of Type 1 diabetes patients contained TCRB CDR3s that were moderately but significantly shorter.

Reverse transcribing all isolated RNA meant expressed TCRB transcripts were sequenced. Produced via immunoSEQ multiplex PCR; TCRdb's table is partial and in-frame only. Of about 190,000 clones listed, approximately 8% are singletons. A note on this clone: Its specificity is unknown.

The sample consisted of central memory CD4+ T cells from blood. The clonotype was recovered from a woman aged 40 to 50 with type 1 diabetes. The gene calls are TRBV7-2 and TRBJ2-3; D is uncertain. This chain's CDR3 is CASSDQADTQYF. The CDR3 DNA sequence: TGTGCCAGCAGCGATCAGGCAGATACGCAGTATTTT.